This T cell receptor beta chain was retrieved from a study of T cells after yellow fever vaccination. Study conclusions and caveats: At around 95% for CD4 and about 87% for CD8, most primary-vaccination clones showed up again after the booster.

Germline CDR1 reads SGHTA; CDR2 reads FQGNSA. The CDR3 runs to 12 residues. V lost 5 bases and J lost 5, with 9 bases in between. This clonotype was picked up many times. Antigen unknown. 5'RACE template switching added a universal primer site and UMIs to TCR cDNA. TCRdb re-called the 5' RACE reads through MiXCR, storing one row per CDR3 protein. This sample has over 120,000 distinct CDR3 sequences; more than 6.5% occur once, and the top ten carry more than 0.6%. Sequenced material: CD4+ T cells sorted from PBMCs, taken 10 days after the yellow fever booster vaccination. This TCR was recovered from a young man who received the YFV17D yellow fever vaccine. The chain is built from TRBV7-2 and TRBJ2-5; D gene unclear. CDR3 nucleotides: TGTGCCAGCAGCCCACCCCGGGAGACCCAGTACTTC. Its protein is CASSPPRETQYF.